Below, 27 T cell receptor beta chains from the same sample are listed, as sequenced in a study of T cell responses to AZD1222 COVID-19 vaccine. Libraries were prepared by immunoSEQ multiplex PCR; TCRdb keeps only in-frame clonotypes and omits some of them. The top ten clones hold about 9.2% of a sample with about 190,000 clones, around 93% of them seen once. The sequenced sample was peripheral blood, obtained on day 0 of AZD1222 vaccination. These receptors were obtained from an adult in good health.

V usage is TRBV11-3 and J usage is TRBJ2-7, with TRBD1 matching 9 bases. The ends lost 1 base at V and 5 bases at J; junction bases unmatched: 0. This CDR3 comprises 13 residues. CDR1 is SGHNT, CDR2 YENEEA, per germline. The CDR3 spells CASSLGTGDEQYF. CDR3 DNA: TGTGCCAGCAGCTTAGGGACAGGGGACGAGCAGTACTTC.

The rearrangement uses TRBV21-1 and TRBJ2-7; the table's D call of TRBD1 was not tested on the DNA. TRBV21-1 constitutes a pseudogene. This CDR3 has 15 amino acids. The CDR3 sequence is CASSNPGQRYYEQYF. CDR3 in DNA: TGTGCCAGCAGCAACCCGGGACAGCGGTACTACGAGCAGTACTTC.

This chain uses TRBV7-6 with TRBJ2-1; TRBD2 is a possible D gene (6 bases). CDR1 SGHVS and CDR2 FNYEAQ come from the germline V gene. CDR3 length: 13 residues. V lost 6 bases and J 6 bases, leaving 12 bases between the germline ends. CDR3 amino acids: CASRPGAGNEQFF. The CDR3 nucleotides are TGTGCCAGCAGGCCGGGAGCTGGCAATGAGCAGTTCTTC.

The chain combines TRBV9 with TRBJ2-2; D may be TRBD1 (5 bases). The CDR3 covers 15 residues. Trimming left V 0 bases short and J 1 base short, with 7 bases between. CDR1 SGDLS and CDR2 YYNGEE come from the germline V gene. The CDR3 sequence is CASSVGTLNTGELFF. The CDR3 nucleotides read TGTGCCAGCAGCGTAGGGACATTGAACACCGGGGAGCTGTTTTTT. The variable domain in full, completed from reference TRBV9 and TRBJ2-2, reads DSGVTQTPKHLITATGQRVTLRCSPRSGDLSVYWYQQSLDQGLQFLIQYYNGEERAKGNILERFSAQQFPDLHSELNLSSLELGDSALYFCASSVGTLNTGELFFGEGSRLTVL.

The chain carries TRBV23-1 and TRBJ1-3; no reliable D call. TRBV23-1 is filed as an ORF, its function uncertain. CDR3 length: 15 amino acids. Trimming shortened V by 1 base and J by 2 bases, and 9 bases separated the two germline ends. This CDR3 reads CASSQFAGPGNTIYF. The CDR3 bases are TGCGCCAGCAGTCAATTCGCCGGACCTGGAAACACCATATATTTT.

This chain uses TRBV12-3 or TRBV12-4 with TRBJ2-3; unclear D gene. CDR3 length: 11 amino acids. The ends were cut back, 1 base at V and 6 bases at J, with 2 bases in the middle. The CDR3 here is CASSLGDTQYF. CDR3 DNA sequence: TGTGCCAGCAGTTTAGGGGATACGCAGTATTTT.

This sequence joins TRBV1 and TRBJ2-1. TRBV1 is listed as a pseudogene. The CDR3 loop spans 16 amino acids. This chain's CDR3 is CTSSLGGREVVNEQFF. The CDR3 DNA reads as TGCACCAGCAGCCTAGGGGGGAGAGAGGTCGTAAATGAGCAGTTCTTC.

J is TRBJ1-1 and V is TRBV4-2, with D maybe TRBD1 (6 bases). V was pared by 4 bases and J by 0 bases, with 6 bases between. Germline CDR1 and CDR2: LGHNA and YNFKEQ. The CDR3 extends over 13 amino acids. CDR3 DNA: TGTGCCAGCAGCCGGACAGTGAACACTGAAGCTTTCTTT. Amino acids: CASSRTVNTEAFF.

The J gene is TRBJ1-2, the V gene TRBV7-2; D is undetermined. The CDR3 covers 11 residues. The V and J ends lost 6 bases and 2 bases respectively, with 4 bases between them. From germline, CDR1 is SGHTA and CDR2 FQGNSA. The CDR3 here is CASSWNYGYTF. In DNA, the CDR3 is TGTGCCAGCAGTTGGAACTATGGCTACACCTTC. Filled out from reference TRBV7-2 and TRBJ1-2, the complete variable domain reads GAGVSQSPSNKVTEKGKDVELRCDPISGHTALYWYRQSLGQGLEFLIYFQGNSAPDKSGLPSDRFSAERTGGSVSTLTIQRTQQEDSAVYLCASSWNYGYTFGSGTRLTVV.

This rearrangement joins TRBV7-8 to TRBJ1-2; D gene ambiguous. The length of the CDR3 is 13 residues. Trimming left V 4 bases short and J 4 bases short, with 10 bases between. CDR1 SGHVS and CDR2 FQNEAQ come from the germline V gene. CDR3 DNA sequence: TGTGCCAGCAGCTCCCAGGATAGCTATGGCTACACCTTC. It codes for CASSSQDSYGYTF.

CDR3 sequence reads: CASSEGGVEQPQHF. In nucleotides, the CDR3 is TGTGCCAGCAGTGAGGGGGGGGTAGAACAGCCCCAGCATTTT. The V and J genes are TRBV2 and TRBJ1-5, with D tentatively TRBD1 (5 bases). This CDR3 has 14 amino acids. V lost 3 bases, J lost 7 bases, and 13 bases lay in between. Germline CDR1 and CDR2: SNHLY and FYNNEI.

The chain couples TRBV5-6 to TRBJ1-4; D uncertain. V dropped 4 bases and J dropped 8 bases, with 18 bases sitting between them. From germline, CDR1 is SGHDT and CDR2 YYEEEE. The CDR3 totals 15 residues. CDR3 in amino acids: CASSEERAGVEKLFF. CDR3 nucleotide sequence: TGTGCCAGCAGCGAGGAAAGGGCCGGGGTAGAAAAACTGTTTTTT.

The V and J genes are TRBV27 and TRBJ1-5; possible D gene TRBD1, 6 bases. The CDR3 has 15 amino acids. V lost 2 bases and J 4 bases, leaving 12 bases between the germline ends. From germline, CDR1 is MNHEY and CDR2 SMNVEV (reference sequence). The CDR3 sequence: CASSLLSGENQPQHF. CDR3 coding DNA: TGTGCCAGCAGTTTACTTTCAGGGGAGAATCAGCCCCAGCATTTT.

The CDR3 DNA follows: TGTGCCAGCAGTCGAGGGGGAACTAATGAAAAACTGTTTTTT. This gives the protein CASSRGGTNEKLFF. The rearrangement uses TRBV28 and TRBJ1-4; D possibly corresponds to TRBD1 (6 bases). The CDR3 sequence is 14 residues long. V was clipped by 5 bases and J by 1 base, with 8 bases between them. CDR1 and CDR2 (germline): MDHEN, SYDVKM.

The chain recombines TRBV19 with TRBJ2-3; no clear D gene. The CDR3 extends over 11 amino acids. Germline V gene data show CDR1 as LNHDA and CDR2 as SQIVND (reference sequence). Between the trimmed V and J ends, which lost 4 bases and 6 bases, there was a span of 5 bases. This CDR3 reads CASSNGDTQYF. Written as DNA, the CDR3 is TGTGCCAGTAGTAACGGGGATACGCAGTATTTT.

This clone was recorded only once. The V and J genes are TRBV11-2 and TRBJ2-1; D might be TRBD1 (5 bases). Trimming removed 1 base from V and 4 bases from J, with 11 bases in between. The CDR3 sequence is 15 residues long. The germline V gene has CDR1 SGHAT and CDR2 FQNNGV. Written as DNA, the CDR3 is TGTGCCAGCAGCTTAGTGCAGGGCCCGTACAATGAGCAGTTCTTC. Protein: CASSLVQGPYNEQFF.

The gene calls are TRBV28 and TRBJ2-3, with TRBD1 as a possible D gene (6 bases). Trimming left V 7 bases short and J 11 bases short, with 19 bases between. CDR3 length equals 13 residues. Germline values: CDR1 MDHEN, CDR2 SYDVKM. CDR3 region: CASTTGSPVGQYF. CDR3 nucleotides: TGTGCCAGCACGACAGGTTCACCGGTCGGGCAGTATTTT. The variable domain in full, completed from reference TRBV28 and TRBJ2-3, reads DVKVTQSSRYLVKRTGEKVFLECVQDMDHENMFWYRQDPGLGLRLIYFSYDVKMKEKGDIPEGYSVSREKKERFSLILESASTNQTSMYLCASTTGSPVGQYFGPGTRLTVL.

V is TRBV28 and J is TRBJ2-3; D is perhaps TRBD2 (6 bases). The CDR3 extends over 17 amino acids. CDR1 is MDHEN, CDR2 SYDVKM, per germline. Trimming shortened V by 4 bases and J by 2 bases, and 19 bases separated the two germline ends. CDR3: CASSSFFGGESTDTQYF. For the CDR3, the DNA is TGTGCCAGCAGTTCCTTCTTCGGCGGGGAATCCACAGATACGCAGTATTTT.

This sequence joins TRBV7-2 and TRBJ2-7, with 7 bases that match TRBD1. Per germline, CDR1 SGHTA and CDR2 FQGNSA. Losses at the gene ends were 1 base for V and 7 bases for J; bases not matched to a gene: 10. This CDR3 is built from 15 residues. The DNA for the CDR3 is TGTGCCAGCAGCTTAGGTTCAGGGGGAATTAAGGAGCAGTACTTC. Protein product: CASSLGSGGIKEQYF.

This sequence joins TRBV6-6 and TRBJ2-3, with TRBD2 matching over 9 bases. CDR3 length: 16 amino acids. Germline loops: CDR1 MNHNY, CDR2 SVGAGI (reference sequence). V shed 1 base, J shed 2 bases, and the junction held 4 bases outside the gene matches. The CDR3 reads CASSYYPSGDTDTQYF. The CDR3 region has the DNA TGTGCCAGCAGTTACTACCCTAGCGGGGACACAGATACGCAGTATTTT.

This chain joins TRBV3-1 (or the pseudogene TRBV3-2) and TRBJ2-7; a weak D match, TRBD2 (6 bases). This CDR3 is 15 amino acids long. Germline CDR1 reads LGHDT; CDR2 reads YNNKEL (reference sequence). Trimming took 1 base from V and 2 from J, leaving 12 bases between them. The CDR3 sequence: CASSQAGRDPYEQYF. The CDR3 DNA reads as TGTGCCAGCAGCCAAGCTGGGCGGGACCCCTACGAGCAGTACTTC.

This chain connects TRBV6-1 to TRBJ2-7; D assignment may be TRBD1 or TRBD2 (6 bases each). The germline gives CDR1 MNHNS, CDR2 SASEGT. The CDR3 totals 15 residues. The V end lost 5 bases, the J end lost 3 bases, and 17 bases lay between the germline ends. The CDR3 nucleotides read TGTGCCAGCAGTCCGGGGGCTGGGCGATTCTACGAGCAGTACTTC. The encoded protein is CASSPGAGRFYEQYF.

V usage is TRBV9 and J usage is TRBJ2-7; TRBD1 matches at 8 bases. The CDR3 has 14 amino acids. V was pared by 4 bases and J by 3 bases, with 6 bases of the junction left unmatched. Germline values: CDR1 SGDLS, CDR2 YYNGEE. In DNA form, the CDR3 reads TGTGCCAGCAGCCCCTGGACAGGGAGCTACGAGCAGTACTTC. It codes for CASSPWTGSYEQYF.

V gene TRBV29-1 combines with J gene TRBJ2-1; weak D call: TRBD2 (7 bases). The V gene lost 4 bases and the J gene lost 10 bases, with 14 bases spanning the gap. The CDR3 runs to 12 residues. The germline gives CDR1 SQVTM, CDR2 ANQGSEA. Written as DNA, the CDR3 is TGCAGCGTTGTGCCGCGGGGGCGGGAGCAGTTCTTC. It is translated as CSVVPRGREQFF.

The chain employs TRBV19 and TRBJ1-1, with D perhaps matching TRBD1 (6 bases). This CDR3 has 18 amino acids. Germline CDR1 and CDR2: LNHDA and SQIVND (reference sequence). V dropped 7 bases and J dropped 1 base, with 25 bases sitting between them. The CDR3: CASTIPPLTGTGNTEAFF. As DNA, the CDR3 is TGTGCCAGTACCATCCCTCCCCTCACAGGGACGGGGAACACTGAAGCTTTCTTT.

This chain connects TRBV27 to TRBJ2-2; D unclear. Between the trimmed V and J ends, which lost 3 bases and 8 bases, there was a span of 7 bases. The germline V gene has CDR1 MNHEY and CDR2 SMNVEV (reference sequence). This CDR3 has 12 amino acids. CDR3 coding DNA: TGTGCCAGCAGTTTTGTACGAGGGGAGCTGTTTTTT. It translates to CASSFVRGELFF.

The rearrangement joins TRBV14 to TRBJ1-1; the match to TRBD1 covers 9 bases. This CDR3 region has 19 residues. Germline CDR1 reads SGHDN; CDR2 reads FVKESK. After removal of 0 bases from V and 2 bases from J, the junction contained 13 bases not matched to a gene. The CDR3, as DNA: TGTGCCAGCAGCCAAGATAGGCGGGGGACAGGGTTGTTCAACACTGAAGCTTTCTTT. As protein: CASSQDRRGTGLFNTEAFF.